This T cell receptor (beta chain) comes out of a study of patients and donors after allogeneic stem cell transplantation. The CDR3 has 17 amino acids. CDR1 is GTSNPN and CDR2 is SVGIG in the germline V gene (reference sequence). V was trimmed by 0 bases and J by 0 bases, leaving 17 bases between them. TCRdb recomputed calls from the RT-PCR reads with MiXCR, one row per CDR3 protein. The sample lists about 410,000 distinct CDR3 sequences, approximately 16% occurring once. The chain has TRBV30 and TRBJ1-1; D gene uncertain. The sample consisted of blood, either unsorted or a sorted T cell fraction (not recorded which). The TCR comes from a human donor who was either an allogeneic HSCT recipient or a stem cell or donor lymphocyte infusion donor (not recorded which). It is not recorded whose cells these are; they may come from a transplant donor. The CDR3 reads CAWSVLGIGLMNTEAFF. CDR3 DNA sequence: TGTGCCTGGAGTGTACTAGGAATCGGTCTCATGAACACTGAAGCTTTCTTT.